A single sample gave rise to the 2 T cell receptor beta chains below, sequenced in a study of blood T cell repertoires in COVID-19. Profiled with immunoSEQ multiplex PCR; TCRdb holds only in-frame clones, not every one. Here the sample spans about 310,000 clones, roughly 89% being singletons. The sample comprised PBMCs or T cells enriched from blood (not recorded which). These receptors came from a woman aged 25 to 39 who had recovered from COVID-19.

This rearrangement joins TRBV4-1 to TRBJ2-1; TRBD2 agrees at 11 bases. The CDR3 is 21 amino acids. Germline CDR1 and CDR2: MGHRA and YSYEKL. V shed 4 bases, J shed 0 bases, and the junction held 17 bases outside the gene matches. The CDR3 DNA reads TGCGCCAGCAGCCGGAAAAAAACCGGGACTAGCGGCCTAAGCTCCTACAATGAGCAGTTCTTC. It codes for CASSRKKTGTSGLSSYNEQFF.

This rearrangement joins TRBV7-2 to TRBJ2-3; unclear D gene. This CDR3 spans 15 amino acids. Germline V lookup: CDR1 SGHTA, CDR2 FQGNSA. Deletions cut 5 bases from V and 2 bases from J, with 14 bases between. CDR3 sequence reads: CASSPRRIHTDTQYF. Written as DNA, the CDR3 is TGTGCCAGCAGCCCGCGGCGGATACACACAGATACGCAGTATTTT.